This T cell receptor beta chain was recorded in a study of OX40 agonist ivuxolimab in advanced cancers. Describing the broader study: The costimulatory receptor OX40 (CD134) was targeted by ivuxolimab, a fully human IgG2 agonistic monoclonal antibody. Intravenous ivuxolimab was administered to patients every 2 weeks at six dose levels: 0.01, 0.1, 0.3, 1.5, 3 and 10 mg/kg. Among the 52 dose-escalation patients, around 19 had hepatocellular carcinoma, approximately 15 melanoma, 9 renal cell carcinoma and 9 head and neck cancer. In the dose-escalation cohort, about four fifths of patients were male, and the mean age was roughly 60 years with a range of roughly 23 to 79. Prior anti-PD-1, anti-PD-L1 or anti-CTLA-4 therapy was permitted, and about two fifths of dose-escalation patients had received checkpoint inhibitors. Partial responses occurred in three dose-escalation patients: two with cutaneous melanoma and one with hepatocellular carcinoma. Peripheral TCRbeta sequencing was intended to test whether TCR sequence diversity was altered and clonal T-cell expansion was caused by ivuxolimab. The monotherapy dose-escalation portion (N of about 52 patients) of the phase I ivuxolimab trial is reported in the paper.

The germline V gene specifies SGHTA as CDR1 and FQGNSA as CDR2. Cut back by 2 bases and 5 bases, the V and J ends lie 6 bases apart. The CDR3 numbers 13 residues from cysteine through phenylalanine. Of the read, only the CDR3 DNA is kept; its 39 bases are in frame from base 1. Study-wide findings and limitations: Low levels of normalized T-cell clonal expansion were also seen in some patients who did not respond. At doses from 0.1 to 3.0 mg/kg, clonal expansion was seen in both CD4+ and CD8+ blood T cells between baseline and week 6. After ivuxolimab, more expanded clones were found on average in CD8+ T cells than in CD4+ T cells. Partial responders in the 0.1-3.0 mg/kg groups had among the lowest normalized peripheral clonal expansion, especially among CD8+ T cells. Antigen specificity was not determined for the clonally expanded peripheral T cells.

As for this clone: There is no known antigen for this receptor. Within one base of it there is no much larger clone, and no base qualities were kept.

The trial excluded patients who had a history of autoimmune disease or were on systemic immunosuppression. In every dose cohort, peripheral blood was drawn for TCR sequencing at baseline, cycle 4 day 1, and cycle 7 day 1. Samples came from an open-label, multicenter, first-in-human phase I dose-escalation trial of ivuxolimab. The trial enrolled adults with locally advanced or metastatic head and neck squamous cell, hepatocellular, melanoma or renal cell carcinoma. Before TCR sequencing, CD4+ T cells and CD8+ T cells from peripheral blood were sorted into separate populations. To sequence the TCRbeta CDR3 region, genomic DNA was isolated from the sorted cells. The immunoSEQ Assay was used for sequencing of TCRbeta CDR3 regions. Here the immuneACCESS table is served through TCRdb, limited to in-frame sequences with V and J called. Missing clones are a known gap in these copies; in checked studies unresolved V genes cover under half, and the rest lacks a known reason. For this sample there are 30,000 to 45,000 clones; roughly 84% appear just once. Around 10% of the sample lies in the top ten.

Material: CD4+ or CD8+ T cells sorted from blood, obtained in a trial of the OX40 agonist ivuxolimab. Recombination linked TRBV7-2 to TRBJ2-2; no D segment can be confidently identified. This receptor was identified in an adult with an advanced solid tumor such as melanoma, head and neck, liver or kidney cancer. The CDR3 is CASSLLQTGELFF. The bases are TGTGCCAGCAGCTTACTCCAGACCGGGGAGCTGTTTTTT.